These 2 T cell receptor beta chains originate from one sample sequenced in a study of cytomegalovirus exposure and HLA in healthy donors. The protocol was immunoSEQ multiplex PCR, while the TCRdb copy is restricted to in-frame clones and leaves out a portion. This table has more than 250,000 clones, roughly 87% appearing once. Sequencing was done on a sample of PBMCs. The receptors stem from a woman aged 25 to 39 in good health and CMV-seropositive.

V and J are TRBV2 and TRBJ2-5; TRBD2 matches at 7 bases. The length of the CDR3 is 14 residues. V was clipped by 6 bases and J by 0 bases; unmatched bases: 4. Germline V lookup: CDR1 SNHLY, CDR2 FYNNEI. The CDR3 region is CASRTSPYQETQYF. CDR3 sequence (DNA): TGTGCCAGCAGGACTAGCCCCTACCAAGAGACCCAGTACTTC.

The gene calls are TRBV5-8 and TRBJ1-2; D gene ambiguous. CDR3 size: 14 residues. The V end was cut by 1 base, the J end by 3 bases, with 10 bases between. The germline V gene has CDR1 SGHTS and CDR2 YDEGEE. The chain's CDR3 is CASSLRVQDYGYTF. The CDR3, as DNA: TGTGCCAGCAGCTTGCGGGTGCAGGACTATGGCTACACCTTC.